The clone carrying this T cell receptor (beta chain) occurred a few times. What it binds is unknown. The data originate from a study of T cell repertoires in cytomegalovirus infection. Study context: CMV infection and matching HLA type were both indicated by public TCR beta signatures. The study, taken as a whole, reports: Across the ex vivo response, the dominant clonotypes were HLA-C-restricted CMV-specific TCR beta clonotypes.

The germline CDR1 and CDR2 sequences are SGHNT and YYREEE (reference sequence). The CDR3 spans 14 residues. The V gene lost 4 bases and the J gene lost 0 bases, with 9 bases spanning the gap. TCRdb called the reads again in MiXCR, with one record for every CDR3 protein. This sample has approximately 250,000 distinct CDR3 sequences, with 6.5% found just once. Sequenced sample: PBMCs. The chain employs TRBV5-4 and TRBJ2-3, with unresolved D. The clonotype was recovered from a human donor in good health (CMV status not recorded). Some clones in this sample may be carry-over from other donors' samples. CDR3 region: CASSLPLSTDTQYF. The CDR3 DNA is TGTGCCAGCAGCCTTCCACTTAGCACAGATACGCAGTATTTT.